These T cell receptor beta chains were read from a single sample in a study of T-cell reconstitution after alpha-beta-depleted transplantation in children. A single record per CDR3 protein comes from TCRdb applying MiXCR to the PCR reads. Of more than 200,000 distinct CDR3 sequences detected, about 26% appear once; the ten largest clones hold roughly 2.5%. The sequencing here drew on PBMCs, taken before TCRalphabeta/CD19-depleted stem cell transplant. The receptors were gathered from a girl aged 2-10 years with Fanconi anemia, due to receive a stem cell transplant. Each CDR3 is given with its conserved first and last residue. D genes are given only for firm matches. Not every row has a clone size; where given, it reads once, few, many or a size class.

d_gene: .
v_gene: TRBV5-1
abundance: many
j_gene: TRBJ2-1
CDR3aa: CASSLGQRTYNEQFF
CDR3nt: TGCGCCAGCAGCTTGGGACAGAGGACCTACAATGAGCAGTTCTTC

d_gene: TRBD1
v_gene: TRBV7-3
abundance: .
j_gene: TRBJ2-6
CDR3aa: CASSLLGQIGGANVLTF
CDR3nt: TGTGCCAGCAGCTTACTGGGACAGATTGGTGGGGCCAACGTCCTGACTTTC

d_gene: TRBD2
v_gene: TRBV20-1
abundance: few
j_gene: TRBJ2-1
CDR3aa: CSPKRGGYNEQFF
CDR3nt: TGCAGTCCTAAGCGGGGGGGCTACAATGAGCAGTTCTTC

d_gene: .
v_gene: TRBV7-6
abundance: .
j_gene: TRBJ1-4
CDR3aa: CASSSTGTPDEKLFF
CDR3nt: TGTGCCAGCAGCTCCACCGGGACCCCGGATGAAAAACTGTTTTTT

d_gene: .
v_gene: TRBV9
abundance: .
j_gene: TRBJ2-7
CDR3aa: CASNYFGSGF
CDR3nt: TGTGCCAGCAATTATTTCGGATCCGGCTTC

d_gene: TRBD1
v_gene: TRBV29-1
abundance: many
j_gene: TRBJ1-2
CDR3aa: CSVGNRDSNYGYTF
CDR3nt: TGCAGCGTTGGGAATCGGGACAGCAACTATGGCTACACCTTC

d_gene: .
v_gene: TRBV10-3
abundance: many
j_gene: TRBJ2-3
CDR3aa: CAISAESTDTQYF
CDR3nt: TGTGCCATCAGTGCCGAGAGCACAGATACGCAGTATTTT

d_gene: TRBD2
v_gene: TRBV20-1
abundance: .
j_gene: TRBJ2-1
CDR3aa: CSARISGGAWNEQFF
CDR3nt: TGCAGTGCTAGGATCAGCGGGGGGGCGTGGAATGAGCAGTTCTTC

d_gene: .
v_gene: TRBV12-3/TRBV12-4
abundance: few
j_gene: TRBJ1-4
CDR3aa: CASSLSQANEKLFF
CDR3nt: TGTGCCAGCAGTTTGAGCCAAGCTAATGAAAAACTGTTTTTT

d_gene: TRBD1
v_gene: TRBV12-3/TRBV12-4
abundance: few
j_gene: TRBJ1-5
CDR3aa: CASRLTGGGNQPQHF
CDR3nt: TGTGCCAGCAGGTTGACAGGGGGGGGCAATCAGCCCCAGCATTTT

d_gene: .
v_gene: TRBV20-1
abundance: few
j_gene: TRBJ2-1
CDR3aa: CSARDLRVGTWDEQFF
CDR3nt: TGCAGTGCTAGAGATTTGCGGGTTGGAACATGGGATGAGCAGTTCTTC

d_gene: TRBD1
v_gene: TRBV6-2/TRBV6-3
abundance: .
j_gene: TRBJ2-4
CDR3aa: CASSYRGLAKNIQYF
CDR3nt: TGTGCCAGCAGTTACAGGGGGCTAGCCAAAAACATTCAGTACTTC

d_gene: TRBD1
v_gene: TRBV29-1
abundance: .
j_gene: TRBJ2-4
CDR3aa: CSGTGTGTNIQYF
CDR3nt: TGCAGCGGAACCGGGACAGGGACAAACATTCAGTACTTC

d_gene: .
v_gene: TRBV2
abundance: .
j_gene: TRBJ1-3
CDR3aa: CASSAWRTGNTIYF
CDR3nt: TGTGCCAGCAGTGCGTGGAGGACCGGAAACACCATATATTTT

d_gene: .
v_gene: TRBV20-1
abundance: few
j_gene: TRBJ2-1
CDR3aa: CSARDRSYNEQFF
CDR3nt: TGCAGTGCTAGAGATCGGTCCTACAATGAGCAGTTCTTC

d_gene: .
v_gene: TRBV21-1
abundance: .
j_gene: TRBJ2-1
CDR3aa: CASSKSGTSGRAPGFSSYNEQFF
CDR3nt: TGTGCCAGCAGCAAAAGTGGGACTAGCGGGAGGGCCCCCGGATTCTCATCCTACAATGAGCAGTTCTTC

d_gene: .
v_gene: TRBV25-1
abundance: .
j_gene: TRBJ2-1
CDR3aa: CASSGGGVPYNEQFF
CDR3nt: TGTGCCAGCAGTGGGGGGGGCGTCCCCTACAATGAGCAGTTCTTC

d_gene: TRBD2
v_gene: TRBV20-1
abundance: .
j_gene: TRBJ2-1
CDR3aa: CSASRYREDNEQFF
CDR3nt: TGCAGTGCTAGTCGATATCGGGAGGACAATGAGCAGTTCTTC

d_gene: .
v_gene: TRBV12-3/TRBV12-4
abundance: .
j_gene: TRBJ2-2
CDR3aa: CASSFPGGVTGELFF
CDR3nt: TGTGCCAGCAGTTTCCCCGGAGGGGTCACCGGGGAGCTGTTTTTT

d_gene: TRBD1
v_gene: TRBV7-8
abundance: .
j_gene: TRBJ2-1
CDR3aa: CASSLLGQGNNEQFF
CDR3nt: TGTGCCAGCAGCTTATTGGGACAGGGGAACAATGAGCAGTTCTTC

d_gene: TRBD2
v_gene: TRBV2
abundance: many
j_gene: TRBJ2-3
CDR3aa: CASSEVSGGVTDTQYF
CDR3nt: TGTGCCAGCAGTGAGGTCAGCGGGGGGGTCACAGATACGCAGTATTTT

d_gene: .
v_gene: TRBV20-1
abundance: many
j_gene: TRBJ2-5
CDR3aa: CSALQPLETQYF
CDR3nt: TGCAGTGCTCTCCAGCCCTTAGAGACCCAGTACTTC

d_gene: .
v_gene: TRBV29-1
abundance: few
j_gene: TRBJ2-2
CDR3aa: CSVVVGGELFF
CDR3nt: TGCAGCGTGGTAGTTGGCGGGGAGCTGTTTTTT

d_gene: TRBD1
v_gene: TRBV2
abundance: .
j_gene: TRBJ2-3
CDR3aa: CASGDRVPTDTQYF
CDR3nt: TGTGCCAGCGGTGACAGGGTTCCCACAGATACGCAGTATTTT

d_gene: TRBD1
v_gene: TRBV29-1
abundance: many
j_gene: TRBJ1-2
CDR3aa: CSVRDRVYGYIF
CDR3nt: TGCAGCGTTCGGGACAGGGTCTATGGCTACATCTTC

d_gene: .
v_gene: TRBV10-3
abundance: .
j_gene: TRBJ2-3
CDR3aa: CAISGGLNTDTQYF
CDR3nt: TGTGCCATCAGTGGGGGGCTGAACACAGATACGCAGTATTTT

d_gene: TRBD2
v_gene: TRBV18
abundance: .
j_gene: TRBJ2-2
CDR3aa: CASSPEQAGAANTGELFF
CDR3nt: TGTGCCAGCTCACCAGAACAAGCGGGGGCCGCGAACACCGGGGAGCTGTTTTTT

d_gene: .
v_gene: TRBV24-1
abundance: many
j_gene: TRBJ2-1
CDR3aa: CATSDLRTYNEQFF
CDR3nt: TGTGCCACCAGTGATTTGCGGACATACAATGAGCAGTTCTTC

d_gene: TRBD2
v_gene: TRBV6-4
abundance: .
j_gene: TRBJ2-7
CDR3aa: CASSYQAGHYEQYF
CDR3nt: TGTGCCAGCAGCTACCAAGCGGGGCACTACGAGCAGTACTTC

d_gene: TRBD1
v_gene: TRBV20-1
abundance: few
j_gene: TRBJ2-5
CDR3aa: CSARDPIRGQGFRETQYF
CDR3nt: TGCAGTGCTAGAGATCCAATCCGGGGACAGGGGTTCAGGGAGACCCAGTACTTC

d_gene: .
v_gene: TRBV20-1
abundance: many
j_gene: TRBJ2-7
CDR3aa: CSAQGLAYEQYF
CDR3nt: TGCAGTGCCCAGGGCCTCGCCTACGAGCAGTACTTC

d_gene: .
v_gene: TRBV29-1
abundance: .
j_gene: TRBJ2-1
CDR3aa: CSYGTDYNEQFF
CDR3nt: TGCAGCTACGGGACTGATTACAATGAGCAGTTCTTC

d_gene: TRBD1
v_gene: TRBV29-1
abundance: .
j_gene: TRBJ1-2
CDR3aa: CSVPDRGAKGYTF
CDR3nt: TGCAGCGTTCCCGACAGGGGCGCTAAAGGCTACACCTTC

d_gene: .
v_gene: TRBV28
abundance: once
j_gene: TRBJ1-5
CDR3aa: CASSFSSVSVWDQPQHF
CDR3nt: TGTGCCAGCAGTTTCTCGTCCGTCTCGGTTTGGGATCAGCCCCAGCATTTT

d_gene: .
v_gene: TRBV10-1
abundance: .
j_gene: TRBJ2-1
CDR3aa: CASSELPRSNEQFF
CDR3nt: TGCGCCAGCAGTGAGTTGCCGCGAAGCAATGAGCAGTTCTTC

d_gene: TRBD2
v_gene: TRBV29-1
abundance: many
j_gene: TRBJ2-4
CDR3aa: CSVALTVPSGGIAKNIQYF
CDR3nt: TGCAGCGTTGCCCTGACGGTCCCTAGCGGGGGTATAGCCAAAAACATTCAGTACTTC

d_gene: TRBD1
v_gene: TRBV29-1
abundance: few
j_gene: TRBJ2-5
CDR3aa: CSVTGTQETQYF
CDR3nt: TGCAGCGTGACAGGGACCCAAGAGACCCAGTACTTC